The rows below give T cell receptor beta chains drawn from one sample of a study of OX40 agonist ivuxolimab in advanced cancers. Assay: immunoSEQ multiplex PCR; the TCRdb copy retains only in-frame clones and omits some. The repertoire holds 80,000 or so clones, 85% to 90% seen once, with approximately 2% in the top ten. The specimen comprised CD4+ or CD8+ T cells sorted from blood, sampled in a trial of the OX40 agonist ivuxolimab. These receptors were obtained from an adult with an advanced solid tumor such as melanoma, head and neck, liver or kidney cancer. The CDR3 runs from the conserved cysteine through the conserved F or W. A D gene is named only where the DNA matches it firmly. Size is stated for part of the rows, as once, few or many counts, or as a class when the clone is expanded.

j_call,clone_size,d_call,v_call,cdr3_nt,cdr3_aa
TRBJ1-3,once,TRBD1,TRBV19,TGTGCCAGTAGCAAGACAGGGGCGGCTGGAAACACCATATATTTT,CASSKTGAAGNTIYF
TRBJ2-6,-,-,TRBV6-4,TGTGCCAGCAGTGAGGTGGGGGGCGCTGGGGCCAACGTCCTGACTTTC,CASSEVGGAGANVLTF
TRBJ1-4,-,-,TRBV5-5,TGTGCCAGCAGCTCACAGCCGGTTCCAGCTAATGAAAAACTGTTTTTT,CASSSQPVPANEKLFF
TRBJ2-3,-,-,TRBV11-1,TGTGCCAGCAGCTTCCGGGCCCAAAGTTCTAGCACAGATACGCAGTATTTT,CASSFRAQSSSTDTQYF
TRBJ2-7,-,TRBD1,TRBV23-1,TGCGCCGGCAGACGGGACAGGGCCTACGAGCAGTACTTC,CAGRRDRAYEQYF
TRBJ1-3,-,TRBD1,TRBV30,TGTGCCTGGAGTGTAGGGGGCTTGAGCTCTGGAAACACCATATATTTT,CAWSVGGLSSGNTIYF
TRBJ1-6,-,-,TRBV4-1,TGCGCCAGCAGCCAAGTTCAGACCTATAATTCACCCCTCCACTTT,CASSQVQTYNSPLHF
TRBJ1-1,-,-,TRBV7-6,TGTGCCAGCAGCTTAATTCAGGGGACTGAAGCTTTCTTT,CASSLIQGTEAFF
TRBJ2-7,-,TRBD1,TRBV7-3,TGTGCCAGCAGCAGAGACAGGGGGGACTACGAGCAGTACTTC,CASSRDRGDYEQYF
TRBJ1-4,-,-,TRBV18,TGTGCCAGCTCGTCGACCCGATCGGGTGGCGAAAAACTGTTTTTT,CASSSTRSGGEKLFF
TRBJ1-2,-,-,TRBV7-6,TGTGCCAGCAGCCCAGATTGGAACTATGGCTACACCTTC,CASSPDWNYGYTF
TRBJ1-4,-,-,TRBV7-9,TGTGCCAGCAGCTGGGGGGATAGGGCTAATGAAAAACTGTTTTTT,CASSWGDRANEKLFF
TRBJ1-5,-,-,TRBV5-1,TGCGCCAGCAGCTTGGCAGGGTGGGGCAATCAGCCCCAGCATTTT,CASSLAGWGNQPQHF
TRBJ2-3,-,-,TRBV13,TGTGCCAGCAGCAGGACTCGCACTGAGGGCACAGATACGCAGTATTTT,CASSRTRTEGTDTQYF
TRBJ1-5,-,-,TRBV28,TGTGCCAGCAGTCCCTGGACGGAGAATCAGCCCCAGCATTTT,CASSPWTENQPQHF
TRBJ2-7,few,TRBD2,TRBV27,TGTGCCAGCAGTCCCGGGGAGGGAGGCCTTTACGAGCAGTACTTC,CASSPGEGGLYEQYF
TRBJ1-2,few,TRBD1,TRBV27,TGTGCCAGCAGTAGTGGACAGGGGGCGGAGGGTCTCTATGGCTACACCTTC,CASSSGQGAEGLYGYTF
TRBJ1-1,few,-,TRBV2,TGTGCCAGCAGTGTATCCCTCGACACTGAAGCTTTCTTT,CASSVSLDTEAFF